A selection of T cell receptor beta chains follows, all from one sample in a study of T cell responses to AZD1222 COVID-19 vaccine. Sequencing was performed with immunoSEQ multiplex PCR; in TCRdb, only in-frame clones are kept and a portion is missing. The table has approximately 140,000 clones, 90% to 95% seen once. The material was peripheral blood, obtained 28 days after the second AZD1222 dose. These TCRs come from an adult who received the AZD1222 COVID-19 vaccine. CDR3s include the opening cysteine and the closing phenylalanine or tryptophan. The order of the fields is J gene, V gene, CDR3 protein.

TRBJ2-7 | TRBV18 | CASSPAGVYEQYF
TRBJ2-7 | TRBV27 | CASRRGVGTLLGEQYF
TRBJ2-1 | TRBV28 | CASSPGSGRRWRDEQFF
TRBJ1-1 | TRBV11-2 | CASSPTGGRDTEAFF
TRBJ1-2 | TRBV6-5 | CASRAGTGKGYTF
TRBJ2-1 | TRBV4-2 | CASSPSYSDEQFF
TRBJ2-7 | TRBV12-5 | CASGLRGTSGGLYEQYF
TRBJ1-6 | TRBV5-1 | CASSLVGTGNSPLHF
TRBJ2-6 | TRBV7-9 | CASSLESAGANVLTF
TRBJ1-6 | TRBV19 | CASSTTGRRSPLHF
TRBJ1-5 | TRBV27 | CASRPRGTGTYQPQHF
TRBJ2-2 | TRBV27 | CASSLGLLGPGELFF
TRBJ2-3 | TRBV28 | CASRLAGVDTQYF
TRBJ1-6 | TRBV12-3/TRBV12-4 | CASLRGGNSPLHF
TRBJ2-5 | TRBV7-7 | CASSPLRETQYF
TRBJ1-2 | TRBV12-3/TRBV12-4 | CASSNVNYGYTF
TRBJ1-4 | TRBV6-5 | CASSWSGTGKEKLFF
TRBJ1-1 | TRBV2 | CASPRGRSTEAFF
TRBJ2-7 | TRBV18 | CASSPELNNYEQYF